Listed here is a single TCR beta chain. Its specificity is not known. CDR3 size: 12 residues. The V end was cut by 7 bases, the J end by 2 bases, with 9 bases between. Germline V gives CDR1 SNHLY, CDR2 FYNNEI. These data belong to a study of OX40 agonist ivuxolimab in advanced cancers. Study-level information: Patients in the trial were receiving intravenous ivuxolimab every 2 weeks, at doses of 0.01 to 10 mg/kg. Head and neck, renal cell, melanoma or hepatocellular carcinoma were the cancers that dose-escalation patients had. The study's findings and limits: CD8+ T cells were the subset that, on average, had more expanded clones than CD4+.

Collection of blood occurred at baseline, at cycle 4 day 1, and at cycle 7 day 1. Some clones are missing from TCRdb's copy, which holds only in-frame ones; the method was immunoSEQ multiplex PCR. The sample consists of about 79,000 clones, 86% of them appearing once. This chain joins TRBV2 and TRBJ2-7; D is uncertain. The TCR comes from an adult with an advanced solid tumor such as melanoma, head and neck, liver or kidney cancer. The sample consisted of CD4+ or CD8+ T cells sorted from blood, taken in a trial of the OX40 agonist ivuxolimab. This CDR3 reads CASKNEAYEQYF. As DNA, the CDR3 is TGTGCCAGCAAGAACGAAGCCTACGAGCAGTACTTC. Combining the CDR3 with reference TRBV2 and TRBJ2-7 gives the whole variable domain EPEVTQTPSHQVTQMGQEVILRCVPISNHLYFYWYRQILGQKVEFLVSFYNNEISEKSEIFDDQFSVERPDGSNFTLKIRSTKLEDSAMYFCASKNEAYEQYFGPGTRLTVT.